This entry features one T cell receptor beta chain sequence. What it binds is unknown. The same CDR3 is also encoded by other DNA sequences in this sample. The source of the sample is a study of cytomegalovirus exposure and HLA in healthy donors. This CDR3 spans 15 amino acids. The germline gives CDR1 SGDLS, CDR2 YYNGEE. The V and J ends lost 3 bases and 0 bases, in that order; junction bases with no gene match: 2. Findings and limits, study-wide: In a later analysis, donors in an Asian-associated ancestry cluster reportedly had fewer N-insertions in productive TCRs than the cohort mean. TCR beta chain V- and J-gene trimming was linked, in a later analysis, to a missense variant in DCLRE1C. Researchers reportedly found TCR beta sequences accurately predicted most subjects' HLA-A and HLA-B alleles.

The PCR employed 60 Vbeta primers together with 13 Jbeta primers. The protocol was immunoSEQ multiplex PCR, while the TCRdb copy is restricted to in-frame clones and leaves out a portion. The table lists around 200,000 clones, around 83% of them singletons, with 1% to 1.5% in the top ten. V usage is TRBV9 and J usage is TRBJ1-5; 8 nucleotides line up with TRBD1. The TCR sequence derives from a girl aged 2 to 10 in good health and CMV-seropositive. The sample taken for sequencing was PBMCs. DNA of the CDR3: TGTGCCAGCAGCGCCGGACAGGGTAGCAATCAGCCCCAGCATTTT. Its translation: CASSAGQGSNQPQHF.